A selection of T cell receptor beta chains follows, all from one sample in a study of memory CD4+ T cells and cytomegalovirus serostatus. Some clones are missing from TCRdb's copy, which holds only in-frame ones; the method was immunoSEQ multiplex PCR. Of some 67,000 clones in the sample, about 80% were seen once. The specimen was memory CD4+ T cells from blood. The receptors derive from an adult in good health and CMV-seropositive. Both conserved end residues are part of each CDR3. Expanded clones get a size class; other rows say once, few or many, or leave the size out.

abundance	v_gene	len	j_gene	CDR3aa
NA	TRBV6-4	13	TRBJ2-7	CASSDELCYEQYF
NA	TRBV6-5	12	TRBJ2-7	CASSKTGREQYF
NA	TRBV7-2	14	TRBJ1-2	CASSWDRGGYGYTF
few	TRBV30	13	TRBJ2-3	CAWRAGGVDTQYF
NA	TRBV28	12	TRBJ1-2	CASRPGNYGYTF
once	TRBV5-1	15	TRBJ2-2	CASSLGQGNTGELFF
NA	TRBV5-1	17	TRBJ2-2	CASMGNPGTGMAGELFF
NA	TRBV5-1	16	TRBJ2-3	CASSFLAGQGTDTQYF
NA	TRBV2	15	TRBJ2-3	CASILGIASTDTQYF
once	TRBV19	15	TRBJ1-5	CASSSSRGNNQPQHF
NA	TRBV2	15	TRBJ2-1	CASSELRGGQSEQFF
NA	TRBV10-2	14	TRBJ1-1	CASRFEGLGTEAFF
NA	TRBV15	14	TRBJ1-4	CATSRDPNDEKLFF
NA	TRBV5-4	18	TRBJ1-1	CASSLEGGSRGLGTEAFF
NA	TRBV18	13	TRBJ2-5	CASSPSTEETQYF
NA	TRBV2	16	TRBJ2-1	CASSGNIILTYNEQFF
NA	TRBV4-2	18	TRBJ2-3	CASSQDETSGARRGTQYF
NA	TRBV7-2	14	TRBJ2-7	CASSLGGGYYEQYF
NA	TRBV6-6	12	TRBJ1-6	CASSASSWALHF
NA	TRBV28	14	TRBJ2-1	CASRPSGRGSEQFF
NA	TRBV7-2	15	TRBJ2-1	CASSPWASGYNEQFF
NA	TRBV30	13	TRBJ2-7	CAWSKGHSYEQYF
NA	TRBV30	20	TRBJ2-6	CAWSVQIWDRGPSGANVLTF
NA	TRBV12-5	10	TRBJ2-7	CASASDEQYF
NA	TRBV11-2	12	TRBJ2-5	CASSFWRETQYF
NA	TRBV7-8	14	TRBJ1-1	CASSLVARNTEAFF
NA	TRBV28	14	TRBJ1-5	CASSQGHSNQPQHF
NA	TRBV30	14	TRBJ1-2	CALNRGLTWGGYTF
NA	TRBV5-6	15	TRBJ1-5	CASSLRAGPNQPQHF
NA	TRBV6-1	16	TRBJ1-5	CASSEEGRKSYQPQHF
NA	TRBV7-9	12	TRBJ1-4	CASSRQGEKLFF
NA	TRBV5-1	15	TRBJ2-2	CASSLDRGDTGELFF